The subject of this entry is one T cell receptor (beta chain). The PCR contained 60 Vbeta and 13 Jbeta primers. The method was immunoSEQ multiplex PCR; TCRdb's version includes in-frame clones alone and lacks a portion of them. The table has about 140,000 clones, roughly 77% seen once; the top ten hold around 3.7%. Germline loops: CDR1 LNHDA, CDR2 SQIVND (reference sequence). The V end lost 7 bases, the J end lost 0 bases, and 16 bases lay between the germline ends. The CDR3 consists of 17 residues. This record belongs to a study of cytomegalovirus exposure and HLA in healthy donors. V usage is TRBV19 and J usage is TRBJ1-6; tentatively, D is TRBD1 (5 bases). The receptor was isolated from a male donor in good health and CMV-seronegative. The sample consisted of PBMCs. The chain's CDR3 is CASTMGGPGSYNSPLHF. CDR3 coding DNA: TGTGCCAGTACCATGGGGGGTCCGGGCTCCTATAATTCACCCCTCCACTTT.